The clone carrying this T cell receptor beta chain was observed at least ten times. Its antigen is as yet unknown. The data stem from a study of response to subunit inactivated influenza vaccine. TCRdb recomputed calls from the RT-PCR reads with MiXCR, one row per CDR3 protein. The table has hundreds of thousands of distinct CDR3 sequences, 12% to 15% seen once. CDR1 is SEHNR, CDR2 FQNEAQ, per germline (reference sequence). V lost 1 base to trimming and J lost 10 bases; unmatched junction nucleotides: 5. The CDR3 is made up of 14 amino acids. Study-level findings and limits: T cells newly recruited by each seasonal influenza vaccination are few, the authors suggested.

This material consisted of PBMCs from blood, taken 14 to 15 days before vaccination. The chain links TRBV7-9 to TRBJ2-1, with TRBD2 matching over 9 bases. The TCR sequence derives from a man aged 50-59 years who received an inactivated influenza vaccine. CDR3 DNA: TGTGCCAGCAGCTTAGGGACTAGCGTACGGGAGCAGTTCTTC. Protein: CASSLGTSVREQFF.